The clone carrying this TCR beta chain is a singleton in its sample. Its antigen is not identified. This is likely a read error, given that the CDR3 carries no conserved phenylalanine or tryptophan at its end. The entry originates in a study of tumor and adjacent non-tumor tissue in lung cancer. Overall study context: The cohort had approximately 12 adenocarcinoma, a couple of squamous cell and 1 small cell patients.

Three rounds of nested PCR, following a modified ARM-PCR protocol, produced the TCRbeta library. TCRdb re-analysed the multiplex PCR reads in MiXCR, keeping a single row per CDR3 protein. The sample holds some 100,000 distinct CDR3 sequences, 50% to 70% seen once. Study outcomes and limitations: Tumor tissue had significantly higher TCR diversity than normal lung.

Germline V gene sequence: CDR1 MNHEY, CDR2 SVGAGI. The CDR3 is made up of 14 amino acids. No cell sorting was done before RNA was extracted from the tissue. The normal lung tissue was taken more than 3 cm from the tumor edge. Chemotherapy-naive patients with new lung cancer underwent thoracic surgery in China, August–November 2014. The clonotype originates from a man younger than 45 with non-small cell lung cancer. What was sequenced was distant non-tumor lung tissue. The chain recombines TRBV6-5 with TRBJ1-1, with D uncertain. The CDR3 DNA reads TGTGTCAGCAGTCTTGGACGGATGAACACTGAAGCTTTCTAT. This sequence encodes CVSSLGRMNTEAFY.